This entry lists 17 T cell receptor beta chains sequenced from one sample in a study of cytomegalovirus exposure and HLA in healthy donors. PCR was performed using 60 Vbeta and 13 Jbeta primers. Clones were read by immunoSEQ multiplex PCR, and TCRdb kept only the in-frame ones, dropping some. This sample carries some 140,000 clones, about four fifths of them seen once, and the ten largest clones take less than 4%. Sequencing was carried out using PBMCs. Receptors were obtained from a man aged 25 to 40 in good health and CMV-seronegative.

The rearrangement uses TRBV28 and TRBJ1-2; D uncertain. Germline V gene lookup returns CDR1 MDHEN and CDR2 SYDVKM. The CDR3 loop spans 12 amino acids. V was shortened by 2 bases and J by 6 bases, with 7 bases between the two germline ends. CDR3 in amino acids: CASSLPRDGYTF. Written as DNA, the CDR3 is TGTGCCAGCAGTTTACCACGGGATGGCTACACCTTC.

The rearrangement uses TRBV28 and TRBJ1-2; no firm D call. This CDR3 is built from 12 residues. Germline V gene sequence: CDR1 MDHEN, CDR2 SYDVKM. Trimming removed 7 bases from V and 2 bases from J, with 8 bases in between. The CDR3 is CASIALNYGYTF. Here the CDR3 DNA reads TGTGCCAGCATTGCGTTAAACTATGGCTACACCTTC.

This chain uses TRBV28 with TRBJ2-4; 11 positions agree with TRBD1. The CDR3 loop spans 14 amino acids. With 5 bases clipped from V and 8 bases from J, the junction kept 5 bases outside the gene matches. Germline loops: CDR1 MDHEN, CDR2 SYDVKM. CDR3 DNA: TGTGCCAGCAGTAGGACAGGGGGCATGGACATTCAGTACTTC. Encoded protein: CASSRTGGMDIQYF.

The V gene is TRBV25-1, the J gene TRBJ2-7, with a possible D match to TRBD1 (5 bases). Germline assignment: CDR1 MGHDK and CDR2 SYGVNS. Trimming removed 3 bases from V and 4 bases from J, with 7 bases in between. This CDR3 contains 12 residues. For the CDR3, the DNA is TGTGCCAGCAGTGACAGGGCTTACGAGCAGTACTTC. This translates into CASSDRAYEQYF.

The rearrangement links TRBV19 to TRBJ2-2, with TRBD1 identical over 10 bases. V shed 6 bases and J 4 bases; nucleotides not matched to a gene: 11. The CDR3 totals 17 residues. Germline CDR1 and CDR2: LNHDA and SQIVND (reference sequence). The CDR3 sequence is CASRSPAGTGATGELFF. CDR3 sequence (DNA): TGTGCCAGTAGATCCCCGGCGGGGACAGGGGCCACCGGGGAGCTGTTTTTT.

This clone occurred a few times. This chain connects TRBV2 to TRBJ2-1; D is possibly TRBD2 (6 bases). Trimming shortened V by 3 bases and J by 5 bases, and 8 bases separated the two germline ends. Germline CDR1 SNHLY, CDR2 FYNNEI. The CDR3 is 13 amino acids. This chain's CDR3 is CASSEGGNNEQFF. In DNA form, the CDR3 reads TGTGCCAGCAGTGAGGGAGGAAACAATGAGCAGTTCTTC.

This chain connects TRBV30 to TRBJ2-1, with 9 bases that match TRBD2. The CDR3 has 14 residues. V lost 0 bases, J lost 9 bases, and 6 bases stayed unmatched. Germline loops: CDR1 GTSNPN, CDR2 SVGIG (reference sequence). The CDR3 nucleotides read TGTGCCTGGAGTGTAGTGTCTAGCGGGACTGAGCAGTTCTTC. Amino acids: CAWSVVSSGTEQFF.

The V and J genes are TRBV10-3 and TRBJ2-7; D might be TRBD1 (6 bases). V lost 3 bases and J lost 3, with 12 bases in between. The germline V gene encodes CDR1 ENHRY and CDR2 SYGVKD. The CDR3 is 14 amino acids. The CDR3 loop reads CAISDGTRYYEQYF. DNA for the CDR3: TGTGCCATCAGTGATGGGACACGATACTACGAGCAGTACTTC.

The rearrangement links TRBV28 to TRBJ2-5; 10 positions match TRBD2. The V segment lost 7 bases and the J segment 2 bases; nucleotides outside the gene matches: 10. CDR1 and CDR2 (germline): MDHEN, SYDVKM. This CDR3 spans 16 amino acids. CDR3 protein: CASTPWVAGGQETQYF. The CDR3 DNA reads TGTGCCAGCACCCCTTGGGTAGCGGGAGGACAAGAGACCCAGTACTTC.

CDR3 bases: TGTGCCACGATAGACTCAACCCACTCCTACGAGCAGTACTTC. Its translation: CATIDSTHSYEQYF. The chain carries TRBV10-3 and TRBJ2-7; D not certain. CDR1 is ENHRY, CDR2 SYGVKD, per germline. CDR3 size: 14 residues. V was shortened by 10 bases and J by 0 bases, with 16 bases between the two germline ends.

CDR3 nucleotides: TGTGCCACCAGCAGAGAACTAGGATCCTACAATGAGCAGTTCTTC. It encodes CATSRELGSYNEQFF. V and J are TRBV15 and TRBJ2-1, with a possible D match to TRBD2 (5 bases). CDR1 and CDR2 (germline): LNHNV, YYDKDF (reference sequence). The CDR3 length is 15 residues. Trimming removed 0 bases from V and 1 base from J, with 7 bases in between. Full variable domain (missing parts from reference TRBV15 and TRBJ2-1): DAMVIQNPRYQVTQFGKPVTLSCSQTLNHNVMYWYQQKSSQAPKLLFHYYDKDFNNEADTPDNFQSRRPNTSFCFLDIRSPGLGDTAMYLCATSRELGSYNEQFFGPGTRLTVL.

The CDR3 coding sequence is TGTGCCAGCAGCTTAGTGGGAGAGAGAGATACGCAGTATTTT. The encoded protein is CASSLVGERDTQYF. J is TRBJ2-3 and V is TRBV7-9; perhaps TRBD2 as D (5 bases). V was shortened by 1 base and J by 5 bases, with 10 bases between the two germline ends. The CDR3 length is 14 residues. The V gene's germline CDR1 is SEHNR and CDR2 FQNEAQ (reference sequence).

This clone has just a few counts. The chain employs TRBV5-1 and TRBJ2-1; 16 positions agree with TRBD2. The CDR3 runs 17 residues. The germline CDR1 and CDR2 sequences are SGHRS and YFSETQ. With V trimmed by 1 base and J by 9 bases, 7 bases remained unmatched. The CDR3 DNA sequence: TGCGCCAGCAGCTTGTTGGGACTAGCGGGAGGGCCCGGTGAGCAGTTCTTC. It codes for CASSLLGLAGGPGEQFF. Variable domain in full (rest from reference TRBV5-1 and TRBJ2-1): KAGVTQTPRYLIKTRGQQVTLSCSPISGHRSVSWYQQTPGQGLQFLFEYFSETQRNKGNFPGRFSGRQFSNSRSEMNVSTLELGDSALYLCASSLLGLAGGPGEQFFGPGTRLTVL.

The chain combines TRBV5-1 with TRBJ2-2; 7 bases are a match to TRBD2. The CDR3 loop spans 18 amino acids. J gave up 2 bases and V 4 bases, and 14 bases lay outside the gene matches. Germline V gene data show CDR1 as SGHRS and CDR2 as YFSETQ. CDR3 amino acids: CASSPDPTTSDNTGELFF. The CDR3 coding sequence is TGCGCCAGCAGCCCTGACCCCACAACTAGCGACAACACCGGGGAGCTGTTTTTT. The full variable domain, in which reference TRBV5-1 and TRBJ2-2 provide the parts outside the CDR3, is KAGVTQTPRYLIKTRGQQVTLSCSPISGHRSVSWYQQTPGQGLQFLFEYFSETQRNKGNFPGRFSGRQFSNSRSEMNVSTLELGDSALYLCASSPDPTTSDNTGELFFGEGSRLTVL.

The chain is built from TRBV7-3 and TRBJ2-7; TRBD2 matches 9 bases. The junction had 5 bases not matched to a gene; V was cut back by 2 bases and J by 3 bases. Germline V lookup: CDR1 SGHTA, CDR2 FQGTGA. This CDR3 has 15 residues. The CDR3 DNA reads TGTGCCAGCAGCTTATCTAGCGGGGAACACTACGAGCAGTACTTC. This gives the protein CASSLSSGEHYEQYF.

This clone was seen a single time. The chain recombines TRBV7-9 with TRBJ1-1; D ambiguous. CDR3 size: 14 residues. Germline assignment: CDR1 SEHNR and CDR2 FQNEAQ (reference sequence). V was pared by 5 bases and J by 1 base, with 11 bases between. The CDR3, as DNA: TGTGCCAGCAGCCAGGCGCCGTCGAACACTGAAGCTTTCTTT. Translation: CASSQAPSNTEAFF. Filled out from reference TRBV7-9 and TRBJ1-1, the complete variable domain reads DTGVSQNPRHKITKRGQNVTFRCDPISEHNRLYWYRQTLGQGPEFLTYFQNEAQLEKSRLLSDRFSAERPKGSFSTLEIQRTEQGDSAMYLCASSQAPSNTEAFFGQGTRLTVV.

The CDR3 protein is CASSLKAGGHKTQYF. CDR3 DNA: TGTGCCAGCAGCTTAAAGGCGGGAGGGCATAAGACCCAGTACTTC. The V gene is TRBV7-2, the J gene TRBJ2-5; TRBD2 matches at 9 bases. V shed 2 bases and J 6 bases; nucleotides not matched to a gene: 7. The CDR3 runs to 15 residues. From germline, CDR1 is SGHTA and CDR2 FQGNSA.